This is a list of T cell receptor beta chains from one sample in a study of T cell changes during pregnancy in multiple sclerosis. Here immunoSEQ multiplex PCR was the method, and the copy in TCRdb shows in-frame clones only, minus some. The table lists some 70,000 clones, about 91% of them singletons, with about 0.31% in the top ten. The sample was CD4+ T cells from peripheral blood mononuclear cells, taken in the third trimester of pregnancy. These receptors all come from a female donor in good health, enrolled as a control in a pregnancy study. Both conserved end residues are part of each CDR3. The D gene is left open where the match is weak. Rows may omit the clone size; those that give it use once, few, many or a size class.

>.|16|TRBJ2-1|TRBV30|TRBD1
CAWSQAAGQGYNEQFF
TGTGCCTGGTCTCAAGCGGCGGGACAGGGGTACAATGAGCAGTTCTTC
>.|18|TRBJ2-2|TRBV5-1|.
CASSFPRPGSSNTGELFF
TGCGCCAGCAGCTTTCCCCGACCCGGGTCCTCAAACACCGGGGAGCTGTTTTTT
>.|14|TRBJ2-5|TRBV5-1|TRBD2
CASSRPSGGETQYF
TGCGCCAGCAGCCGCCCCTCCGGGGGGGAGACCCAGTACTTC
>.|13|TRBJ2-7|TRBV11-1|.
CASSLQTAYEQYF
TGTGCCAGCAGCTTACAGACAGCCTACGAGCAGTACTTC
>.|14|TRBJ2-7|TRBV29-1|TRBD2
CSVGRNRGVYEQYF
TGCAGCGTTGGACGAAACCGGGGGGTCTACGAGCAGTACTTC
>once|16|TRBJ1-4|TRBV5-1|TRBD1
CASSLAVGTGDEKLFF
TGCGCCAGCAGCTTGGCCGTCGGGACAGGGGATGAAAAACTGTTTTTT
>.|16|TRBJ2-1|TRBV4-3|.
CASSQGSGFAYNEQFF
TGCGCCAGCAGCCAAGGATCGGGGTTCGCCTACAATGAGCAGTTCTTC
>once|13|TRBJ1-1|TRBV6-1|.
CASKLQANTEAFF
TGTGCCAGCAAACTCCAGGCTAACACTGAAGCTTTCTTT
>.|16|TRBJ2-7|TRBV11-2|.
CASSRPGGGGSYEQYF
TGTGCCAGCAGCCGCCCGGGGGGCGGGGGTTCCTACGAGCAGTACTTC
>.|13|TRBJ1-2|TRBV28|TRBD1
CASKGRTGIGYTF
TGTGCCAGCAAAGGGAGGACAGGGATCGGCTACACCTTC
>.|11|TRBJ1-2|TRBV20-1|.
CSGDRSYGYTF
TGCAGTGGCGACAGGTCCTATGGCTACACCTTC
>.|13|TRBJ2-7|TRBV13|.
CASSFRGSYEQYF
TGTGCCAGCAGCTTCAGGGGATCCTACGAGCAGTACTTC
>.|18|TRBJ2-5|TRBV7-2|TRBD2
CASSVTRTSGGSKETQYF
TGTGCCAGCAGCGTTACCCGGACTAGCGGGGGCAGTAAAGAGACCCAGTACTTC
>.|15|TRBJ2-5|TRBV7-2|TRBD1
CASSPDRGLGETQYF
TGTGCCAGCAGCCCGGACAGGGGGCTAGGAGAGACCCAGTACTTC
>.|16|TRBJ1-2|TRBV4-3|.
CASSQYPRGDGYGYTF
TGCGCCAGCAGCCAATACCCCCGGGGTGACGGCTATGGCTACACCTTC
>.|15|TRBJ1-2|TRBV6-4|TRBD1
CASREQGGANYGYTF
TGTGCCAGCAGGGAACAGGGGGGAGCTAACTATGGCTACACCTTC
>.|16|TRBJ2-1|TRBV19|TRBD2
CASFPWAGGSYNEQFF
TGTGCCAGTTTCCCCTGGGCGGGGGGTTCCTACAATGAGCAGTTCTTC
>.|17|TRBJ2-3|TRBV25-1|.
CASSESPQGKVTDTQYF
TGTGCCAGCAGTGAATCCCCCCAGGGGAAAGTAACAGATACGCAGTATTTT
>.|12|TRBJ2-5|TRBV5-6|.
CASSSGEETQYF
TGTGCCAGCAGCTCAGGTGAAGAGACCCAGTACTTC
>.|16|TRBJ1-6|TRBV9|TRBD1
CASSWAGQGTDSPLHF
TGTGCCAGCAGCTGGGCAGGACAGGGGACGGACTCACCCCTCCACTTT
>.|17|TRBJ1-1|TRBV12-5|TRBD1
CASATKSQGADDTEAFF
TGTGCTAGTGCCACAAAGTCCCAGGGGGCTGATGACACTGAAGCTTTCTTT
>once|15|TRBJ2-2|TRBV11-2|.
CASSLEDRDTGELFF
TGTGCCAGCAGCTTAGAAGACCGGGATACCGGGGAGCTGTTTTTT
>.|16|TRBJ1-6|TRBV14|.
CASSLGGGRGNSPLHF
TGTGCCAGCAGTCTAGGCGGGGGTAGAGGTAATTCACCCCTCCACTTT
>once|13|TRBJ2-2|TRBV29-1|.
CSVEKTNTGELFF
TGCAGCGTTGAAAAAACTAACACCGGGGAGCTGTTTTTT